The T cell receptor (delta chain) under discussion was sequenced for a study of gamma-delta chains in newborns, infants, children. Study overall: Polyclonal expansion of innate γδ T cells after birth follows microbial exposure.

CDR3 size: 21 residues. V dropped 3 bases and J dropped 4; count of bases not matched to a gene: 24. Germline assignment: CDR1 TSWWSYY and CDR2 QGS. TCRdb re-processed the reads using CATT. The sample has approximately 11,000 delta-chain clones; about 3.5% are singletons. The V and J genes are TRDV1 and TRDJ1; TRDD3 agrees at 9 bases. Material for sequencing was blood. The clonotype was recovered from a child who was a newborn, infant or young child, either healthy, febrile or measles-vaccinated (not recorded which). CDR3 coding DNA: TGTGCTCTTGGGGACCGAGGCCTTCCCGACTGGGGGAAACTTATTCTCGATAAACTCATCTTT. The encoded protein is CALGDRGLPDWGKLILDKLIF.